A single sample gave rise to the 18 T cell receptor beta chains below, sequenced in a study of sequential checkpoint blockade in melanoma. TCRdb keeps only in-frame clones here, not all; method: immunoSEQ multiplex PCR. The table includes approximately 31,000 clones, approximately 86% detected once. Treatment given: randomized to nivolumab then ipilimumab (arm A) or the reverse (arm B). The specimen comprised CD8+ T cells sorted from blood (inferred from file names), sampled from a patient given nivolumab and ipilimumab in sequence. All receptors derive from a human donor with melanoma.

The chain carries TRBV19 and TRBJ1-2; D not certain. The V gene lost 7 bases and the J gene lost 8 bases, with 14 bases spanning the gap. This CDR3 has 12 residues. CDR1 is LNHDA, CDR2 SQIVND, per germline (reference sequence). This chain's CDR3 is CASTEGLTGYTF. The CDR3 DNA sequence: TGTGCCAGTACCGAAGGACTCACCGGCTACACCTTC.

This chain uses TRBV13 with TRBJ2-7; TRBD1 agrees at 7 bases. Germline trimming cut 3 bases from V and 9 bases from J; bases unmatched to any gene: 2. Germline values: CDR1 PRHDT, CDR2 FYEKMQ (reference sequence). The CDR3 runs 11 residues. The CDR3 DNA follows: TGTGCCAGCAGCTTCCGGACAGGGCAGTACTTC. This codes for CASSFRTGQYF.

The J gene is TRBJ2-3, the V gene TRBV18; a possible D gene is TRBD2 (6 bases). Germline V gene lookup returns CDR1 KGHSH and CDR2 LQKENI. The CDR3 is 15 residues long. V lost 0 bases and J lost 3, with 10 bases in between. The DNA for the CDR3 is TGTGCCAGCTCACCACCGATTGCGGGAACAGATACGCAGTATTTT. Amino acids: CASSPPIAGTDTQYF.

V and J are TRBV4-2 and TRBJ2-7; D perhaps matches TRBD1 (6 bases). Germline V gene sequence: CDR1 LGHNA, CDR2 YNFKEQ. V was cut by 3 bases and J by 0 bases, with 12 bases left in between. The CDR3 spans 15 residues. The CDR3 here is CASSQLGQASYEQYF. CDR3 DNA sequence: TGTGCCAGCAGCCAGTTGGGACAAGCCTCCTACGAGCAGTACTTC.

This chain connects TRBV5-4 to TRBJ2-5; 7 nucleotides match TRBD2. Matching the DNA end better, TRBJ2-7 makes the J call doubtful. Germline CDR1 reads SGHNT; CDR2 reads YYREEE (reference sequence). This CDR3 is built from 15 residues. Written as DNA, the CDR3 is TGTGCCAGCAGCTTTTTCAGCGGGGCAGCCTACGAGCAGTACTTC. It yields the protein CASSFFSGAAYEQYF.

Note on this clone: The junction departs from the called germline gene at one end, perhaps through a read error. The V gene is TRBV5-5, the J gene TRBJ1-1, with a possible D match to TRBD1 (6 bases). CDR3 size: 13 residues. Germline CDR1 reads SGHKS; CDR2 reads YYEKEE (reference sequence). As DNA, the CDR3 is TGCGCCAGCAGCCGGCAGGGGTTCACTGAAGCTTTCTTT. Protein sequence: CASSRQGFTEAFF. The whole variable domain, filled in from reference TRBV5-5 and TRBJ1-1, reads DAGVTQSPTHLIKTRGQQVTLRCSPISGHKSVSWYQQVLGQGPQFIFQYYEKEERGRGNFPDRFSARQFPNYSSELNVNALLLGDSALYLCASSRQGFTEAFFGQGTRLTVV.

CDR3 DNA: TGTGCCAGCAGGGCTTTTCCCGGGACAGGGAGAGGCTCAGGCGAGCAGTACTTC. It specifies CASRAFPGTGRGSGEQYF. The rearrangement joins TRBV2 to TRBJ2-7; 9 positions match TRBD1. The CDR3 extends over 18 amino acids. With 6 bases clipped from V and 6 bases from J, the junction kept 21 bases outside the gene matches. Per germline, CDR1 SNHLY and CDR2 FYNNEI. The entire variable domain, with the rest obtained from reference TRBV2 and TRBJ2-7, is as follows: EPEVTQTPSHQVTQMGQEVILRCVPISNHLYFYWYRQILGQKVEFLVSFYNNEISEKSEIFDDQFSVERPDGSNFTLKIRSTKLEDSAMYFCASRAFPGTGRGSGEQYFGPGTRLTVT.

The chain joins TRBV27 to TRBJ2-7, with D perhaps TRBD2 (5 bases). Per germline, CDR1 MNHEY and CDR2 SMNVEV (reference sequence). The CDR3 is 15 residues long. The ends were cut back, 3 bases at V and 2 bases at J, with 14 bases in the middle. The CDR3 coding sequence is TGTGCCAGCAGTTTGTCGCTGGGGAGAACCTACGAGCAGTACTTC. Translation gives CASSLSLGRTYEQYF.

CDR3 nucleotides: TGTGCCAGCAGTGAAATGGGGACAGGGGGGGCTTACTATGGCTACACCTTC. Its protein product is CASSEMGTGGAYYGYTF. This rearrangement joins TRBV2 to TRBJ1-2; 11 bases fit TRBD1. V dropped 2 bases and J dropped 3; count of bases not matched to a gene: 8. Germline lookup yields CDR1 SNHLY and CDR2 FYNNEI. The CDR3 has 17 amino acids.

The chain links TRBV9 to TRBJ1-2; unclear D gene. Germline assignment: CDR1 SGDLS and CDR2 YYNGEE. This CDR3 is built from 12 residues. Trimming took off 3 bases at V and 7 bases at J, with 10 bases between the two ends. The CDR3 DNA follows: TGTGCCAGCAGCGGGTACAGAGTTGGCTACACCTTC. Translating gives CASSGYRVGYTF.

This clone was seen just once. V is TRBV6-6 and J is TRBJ1-1; D may be TRBD1 (5 bases). The germline V gene has CDR1 MNHNY and CDR2 SVGAGI (reference sequence). Trimming stripped 10 bases from V and 8 bases from J, with 17 bases between. This CDR3 is built from 12 residues. CDR3 region: CATLTGGGEAFF. In DNA, the CDR3 is TGTGCCACCCTAACAGGTGGGGGGGAAGCTTTCTTT.

The chain links TRBV7-9 to TRBJ1-2, with 7 nucleotides matching TRBD1. The V segment lost 3 bases and the J segment 6 bases; nucleotides outside the gene matches: 4. The V gene's germline CDR1 is SEHNR and CDR2 FQNEAQ (reference sequence). There are 13 residues in the CDR3. In DNA, the CDR3 is TGTGCCAGCAGCTTGGGCGGGACAGATGGCTACACCTTC. Protein sequence: CASSLGGTDGYTF.

The genes are TRBV5-4 and TRBJ2-2; weak D call: TRBD2 (5 bases). The CDR3 extends over 17 amino acids. Germline CDR1 and CDR2: SGHNT and YYREEE (reference sequence). V shed 0 bases and J shed 6 bases, with 18 bases lying between them. The CDR3 here is CASSLGVGFGDPGELFF. The CDR3 DNA reads TGTGCCAGCAGCTTGGGGGTCGGCTTCGGGGATCCCGGGGAGCTGTTTTTT.

The V gene is TRBV9, the J gene TRBJ1-6; D is perhaps TRBD1 (5 bases). The CDR3 consists of 16 residues. CDR1 and CDR2 (germline): SGDLS, YYNGEE. Trimming took off 4 bases at V and 3 bases at J, with 14 bases between the two ends. The DNA of the CDR3 is TGTGCCAGCAGCTCCCGCGGGGGGGGCTATAATTCACCCCTCCACTTT. Translation: CASSSRGGGYNSPLHF. The whole variable domain, remainder taken from reference TRBV9 and TRBJ1-6, is DSGVTQTPKHLITATGQRVTLRCSPRSGDLSVYWYQQSLDQGLQFLIQYYNGEERAKGNILERFSAQQFPDLHSELNLSSLELGDSALYFCASSSRGGGYNSPLHFGNGTRLTVT.

Only one count was recorded for this clone. The chain recombines TRBV19 with TRBJ1-5, with D maybe TRBD1 (5 bases). The CDR3 contains 16 residues. Germline CDR1 and CDR2: LNHDA and SQIVND (reference sequence). V lost 0 bases and J lost 8, with 17 bases in between. In DNA, the CDR3 is TGTGCCAGTAGTATAGATACGGGACGCCGGAGGGAGCCCCAGCATTTT. It translates to CASSIDTGRRREPQHF.

This clone was detected once. The chain carries TRBV28 and TRBJ2-7; TRBD1 matches at 10 bases. The CDR3 has 17 amino acids. The V gene's germline CDR1 is MDHEN and CDR2 SYDVKM. After removal of 3 bases from V and 1 base from J, the junction contained 9 bases not matched to a gene. The DNA for the CDR3 is TGTGCCAGCAGTTTCTCGCTGGACAGGGGGGAATCCTACGAGCAGTACTTC. Its protein product is CASSFSLDRGESYEQYF.

The chain combines TRBV7-6 with TRBJ2-3; a possible D gene is TRBD2 (5 bases). Trimming removed 4 bases at V and 2 bases at J, with 16 bases between. The CDR3 is 16 amino acids. Germline V gene sequence: CDR1 SGHVS, CDR2 FNYEAQ. The CDR3 reads CASSSRRRRPTDTQYF. As DNA, the CDR3 is TGTGCCAGCAGCTCACGGAGGCGCCGGCCCACAGATACGCAGTATTTT.

This sequence joins TRBV30 and TRBJ2-3; the D gene is possibly TRBD2 (5 bases). V lost 1 base and J 3 bases, leaving 8 bases between the germline ends. The CDR3 sequence is 13 residues long. CDR1 is GTSNPN, CDR2 SVGIG, per germline (reference sequence). CDR3 nucleotide sequence: TGTGCCTGGAGTGGAAGGGAGACAGATACGCAGTATTTT. Amino acids: CAWSGRETDTQYF.